This passage covers 20 T cell receptor beta chains from one sample sequenced in a study of T cell changes during pregnancy in multiple sclerosis. TCRdb keeps only in-frame clones here, not all; method: immunoSEQ multiplex PCR. The table shows approximately 97,000 clones, with about nine tenths occurring only once. This material consisted of peripheral blood, taken after pregnancy. These TCRs come from a female donor in good health, enrolled as a control in a pregnancy study.

The V gene is TRBV5-1, the J gene TRBJ1-5, with 7 bases lining up with TRBD1. CDR1 and CDR2 (germline): SGHRS, YFSETQ. This CDR3 contains 15 residues. Unmatched junction bases numbered 4, after V lost 0 bases and J lost 4 bases. The DNA of the CDR3 is TGCGCCAGCAGCTTGGAGGGGGCACCAAATCAGCCCCAGCATTTT. Protein product: CASSLEGAPNQPQHF.

The genes are TRBV4-1 and TRBJ2-7, with D tentatively TRBD2 (5 bases). The length of the CDR3 is 15 residues. The V and J ends lost 0 bases and 0 bases respectively, with 9 bases between them. Germline-derived CDR1 and CDR2 are MGHRA and YSYEKL. CDR3 coding DNA: TGCGCCAGCAGCCAAGATCGTGGGAGCTCCTACGAGCAGTACTTC. It specifies CASSQDRGSSYEQYF.

This chain uses TRBV5-1 with TRBJ1-3; possible D gene TRBD1, 6 bases. The CDR3 is 16 amino acids. CDR1 and CDR2 (germline): SGHRS, YFSETQ. V lost 0 bases to trimming and J lost 2 bases, with 12 bases between them. The CDR3 reads CASSLGTTGAGNTIYF. CDR3 bases: TGCGCCAGCAGCTTGGGGACGACAGGCGCTGGAAACACCATATATTTT. The whole variable domain, remainder taken from reference TRBV5-1 and TRBJ1-3, is KAGVTQTPRYLIKTRGQQVTLSCSPISGHRSVSWYQQTPGQGLQFLFEYFSETQRNKGNFPGRFSGRQFSNSRSEMNVSTLELGDSALYLCASSLGTTGAGNTIYFGEGSWLTVV.

The rearrangement links TRBV25-1 to TRBJ1-2; 8 bases are shared with TRBD1. The CDR3 is 13 amino acids. Germline V gives CDR1 MGHDK, CDR2 SYGVNS. V trimming: 7 bases; J trimming: 7 bases; junction bases outside the gene matches: 8. In DNA form, the CDR3 reads TGTGCCAGCAACTCACGACAGGGGCCTGGCTACACCTTC. This translates into CASNSRQGPGYTF.

This chain joins TRBV6-1 and TRBJ1-1; D is ambiguous. Germline V gene lookup returns CDR1 MNHNS and CDR2 SASEGT. V lost 11 bases to trimming and J lost 8 bases, with 18 bases between them. This CDR3 is built from 12 residues. CDR3: CAGLGNRPEAFF. The CDR3 coding sequence is TGTGCCGGACTAGGAAACCGCCCCGAAGCTTTCTTT.

The V call is TRBV11-2, the J call TRBJ1-5; a weak D match, TRBD1 (5 bases). CDR1 and CDR2 from the germline V gene are SGHAT and FQNNGV. V dropped 3 bases and J dropped 9 bases, with 12 bases sitting between them. The CDR3 runs 13 residues. The CDR3 loop reads CASSFTPTGPQHF. Here the CDR3 DNA reads TGTGCCAGCAGCTTTACTCCTACAGGGCCCCAGCATTTT.

As regards this clone: An end of the junction differs from the germline gene, which may be a read error. The chain combines TRBV6-1 with TRBJ2-1, with TRBD1 identical over 7 bases. This CDR3 is built from 12 residues. The germline V gene encodes CDR1 MNHNS and CDR2 SASEGT. The CDR3 nucleotides are TGTGCCGGCAGTACAGGGGTAAATGAGCAGTTCTTC. It yields the protein CAGSTGVNEQFF.

The gene calls are TRBV5-1 and TRBJ1-2, with 9 nucleotides matching TRBD1. The V gene's germline CDR1 is SGHRS and CDR2 YFSETQ. V was pared by 4 bases and J by 5 bases, with 6 bases of the junction left unmatched. The length of the CDR3 is 14 residues. The CDR3 bases are TGCGCCAGCAGCACTGGACAGGGGACATATGGCTACACCTTC. Its translation is CASSTGQGTYGYTF.

V gene TRBV7-2 combines with J gene TRBJ1-6; D possibly corresponds to TRBD1 (5 bases). This CDR3 has 15 residues. The V end was cut by 5 bases, the J end by 5 bases, with 13 bases between. The germline V gene has CDR1 SGHTA and CDR2 FQGNSA. CDR3 nucleotides: TGTGCCAGCAGCAAGTCCGGGACTGATAATTCACCCCTCCACTTT. Residues: CASSKSGTDNSPLHF.

The V and J genes are TRBV4-3 and TRBJ2-2; D is possibly TRBD1 (6 bases). The V gene's germline CDR1 is LGHNA and CDR2 YSLEER. Trimming removed 1 base at V and 4 bases at J, with 10 bases between. This CDR3 is built from 15 residues. In DNA, the CDR3 is TGCGCCAGCAGCCAAGGGGTCAGGGGCACCGGGGAGCTGTTTTTT. Amino acids: CASSQGVRGTGELFF.

CDR3 protein: CASSYGTGIGNTIYF. CDR3 sequence (DNA): TGTGCCAGCAGTTACGGGACAGGGATCGGAAACACCATATATTTT. The chain combines TRBV6-5 with TRBJ1-3; TRBD1 matches 9 bases. V lost 2 bases to trimming and J lost 4 bases; unmatched junction nucleotides: 3. Germline assignment: CDR1 MNHEY and CDR2 SVGAGI. The CDR3 contains 15 residues.

This sequence joins TRBV7-3 and TRBJ2-3; 7 bases align to TRBD1. CDR3 length: 13 residues. Germline V gene sequence: CDR1 SGHTA, CDR2 FQGTGA. V gave up 9 bases and J gave up 6 bases; unmatched junction bases: 9. Here the CDR3 DNA reads TGTGCCAGTGGACAGGACAATGCCGATACGCAGTATTTT. Translation gives CASGQDNADTQYF. The full variable domain, rest sourced from reference TRBV7-3 and TRBJ2-3, is GAGVSQTPSNKVTEKGKYVELRCDPISGHTALYWYRQSLGQGPEFLIYFQGTGAADDSGLPNDRFFAVRPEGSVSTLKIQRTERGDSAVYLCASGQDNADTQYFGPGTRLTVL.

The chain employs TRBV30 and TRBJ2-7; TRBD1 aligns across 10 bases. CDR3 length: 13 amino acids. Per the germline V gene, CDR1 is GTSNPN and CDR2 is SVGIG (reference sequence). V shed 3 bases, J shed 4 bases, and the junction held 3 bases outside the gene matches. The CDR3 is CAWRRQGAYEQYF. CDR3 DNA: TGTGCCTGGAGACGACAGGGGGCTTACGAGCAGTACTTC.

This rearrangement joins TRBV30 to TRBJ2-2; TRBD1 might be the D (5 bases). In germline, CDR1 is GTSNPN, CDR2 SVGIG (reference sequence). The CDR3 is 15 residues long. Trimming removed 1 base at V and 6 bases at J, with 15 bases between. The CDR3 DNA follows: TGTGCCTGGAGTGAACAACAAGGGGTAGCCGGGGAGCTGTTTTTT. It translates to CAWSEQQGVAGELFF.

This chain joins TRBV6-4 and TRBJ2-3, with D tentatively TRBD1 (6 bases). The germline V and J ends were trimmed by 4 bases and 5 bases, with 16 bases remaining between them. This CDR3 has 15 residues. Germline V gene sequence: CDR1 MRHNA, CDR2 SNTAGT. CDR3 residues: CASSVFSGELDTQYF. CDR3 nucleotides: TGTGCCAGCAGTGTTTTTTCAGGGGAGTTAGATACGCAGTATTTT.

This sequence joins TRBV6-5 and TRBJ2-1; a weak D match, TRBD2 (5 bases). CDR3 length: 15 amino acids. Per germline, CDR1 MNHEY and CDR2 SVGAGI. Trimming stripped 6 bases from V and 3 bases from J, with 15 bases between. CDR3: CASRAGRNSYNEQFF. In nucleotides, the CDR3 is TGTGCCAGCAGGGCGGGCCGTAATAGCTACAATGAGCAGTTCTTC.

The chain carries TRBV9 and TRBJ1-2, with D perhaps TRBD1 (6 bases). CDR3 size: 15 residues. Trimming shortened V by 2 bases and J by 4 bases, and 15 bases separated the two germline ends. The germline CDR1 and CDR2 sequences are SGDLS and YYNGEE. CDR3 sequence reads: CASSVDSIGVYGYTF. CDR3 DNA: TGTGCCAGCAGCGTGGACAGTATTGGGGTCTATGGCTACACCTTC.

The V call is TRBV13, the J call TRBJ2-7; 8 bases align to TRBD1. V gave up 5 bases and J gave up 6 bases; unmatched junction bases: 6. This CDR3 spans 13 amino acids. CDR1 and CDR2 (germline): PRHDT, FYEKMQ (reference sequence). The CDR3 DNA reads TGTGCCAGCAGCCCTCAGGGGGCGACCGAGCAGTACTTC. It specifies CASSPQGATEQYF. Using reference TRBV13 and TRBJ2-7 for the parts outside the CDR3, the full variable domain is AAGVIQSPRHLIKEKRETATLKCYPIPRHDTVYWYQQGPGQDPQFLISFYEKMQSDKGSIPDRFSAQQFSDYHSELNMSSLELGDSALYFCASSPQGATEQYFGPGTRLTVT.

The rearrangement links TRBV29-1 to TRBJ2-5; TRBD2 aligns across 16 bases. V was pared by 6 bases and J by 4 bases, with 8 bases of the junction left unmatched. The CDR3 covers 16 residues. Per germline, CDR1 SQVTM and CDR2 ANQGSEA. The DNA of the CDR3 is TGCAGCGTCCCGGGACTAGCGGGGGGGAAAGGAGAGACCCAGTACTTC. It specifies CSVPGLAGGKGETQYF.

The chain is built from TRBV7-9 and TRBJ2-3, with a weak D call TRBD2 (6 bases). Germline values: CDR1 SEHNR, CDR2 FQNEAQ (reference sequence). The CDR3 consists of 12 residues. V lost 0 bases and J lost 10, with 8 bases in between. The CDR3 spells CASSLALASQYF. The CDR3 nucleotides are TGTGCCAGCAGCTTAGCCCTAGCGTCGCAGTATTTT.